This paragraph covers one TCR beta chain sequence. This sample was included in a study of shared clonotypes between healthy human individuals. TCRdb's copy holds only in-frame clones and misses some; the assay was immunoSEQ multiplex PCR. In the table there are 600,000 to 700,000 clones, 73% of which are singletons. The CDR3 is 13 amino acids. V lost 4 bases and J 3 bases, leaving 11 bases between the germline ends. Germline V gives CDR1 SGHRS, CDR2 YFSETQ. The sequenced material came from memory CD4+ T cells sorted from blood. Regarding subset: CD45RA-negative fraction. The rearrangement links TRBV5-1 to TRBJ2-7; D remains unclear. This receptor was obtained from a woman in her twenties or thirties in good health. The CDR3 sequence is CASSVLQNYEQYF. The DNA of the CDR3 is TGCGCCAGCAGCGTCCTACAGAACTACGAGCAGTACTTC. The complete variable domain, with remaining parts taken from reference TRBV5-1 and TRBJ2-7, reads KAGVTQTPRYLIKTRGQQVTLSCSPISGHRSVSWYQQTPGQGLQFLFEYFSETQRNKGNFPGRFSGRQFSNSRSEMNVSTLELGDSALYLCASSVLQNYEQYFGPGTRLTVT.